The present T cell receptor beta chain was sequenced within a study of CD8+ T cells in alopecia areata. Across the study: Patients in the treated group were given tofacitinib by mouth, 5 to 10 mg twice a day.

Whole-study results and caveats: When scalp samples are sequenced, resident alphabeta T cells of normal skin are also captured. Higher clonality was seen in lesional scalp than in normal scalp, especially in alopecia totalis/universalis.

Germline V gives CDR1 SGHRS, CDR2 YFSETQ. Deletions cut 3 bases from V and 3 bases from J, with 19 bases between. CDR3 size: 16 residues. As the sequencing template, cDNA was produced by extracting RNA and reverse transcribing it. Clones were sequenced by immunoSEQ multiplex PCR, and TCRdb holds only the in-frame ones, with some missing. Among approximately 150,000 clones listed, roughly 70% were seen once. As to this clone: No antigen is known for it.

Alopecia areata patients provided lesional scalp punch biopsies and peripheral blood. This TCR was sampled from a human donor with alopecia areata. This material consisted of CD8+ T cells sorted from blood, taken at week 0. The chain couples TRBV5-1 to TRBJ2-7; D possibly corresponds to TRBD2 (6 bases). This CDR3 reads CASSSGTGVLFYEQYF. CDR3 DNA sequence: TGCGCCAGCAGCTCAGGGACGGGGGTCCTTTTCTACGAGCAGTACTTC.